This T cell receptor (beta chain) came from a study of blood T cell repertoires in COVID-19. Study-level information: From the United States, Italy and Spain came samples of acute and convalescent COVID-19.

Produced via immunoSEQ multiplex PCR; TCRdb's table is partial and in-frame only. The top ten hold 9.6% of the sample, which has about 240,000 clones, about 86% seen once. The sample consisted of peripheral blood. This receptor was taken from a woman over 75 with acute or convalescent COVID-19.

CDR3 sequence: CASSHQLEGYPYNEQFF. CDR3 coding DNA: TGCGCCAGCAGCCATCAATTGGAGGGTTATCCGTACAATGAGCAGTTCTTC. The chain employs TRBV4-1 and TRBJ2-1; a possible D gene is TRBD2 (6 bases). The CDR3 covers 17 residues. CDR1 is MGHRA and CDR2 is YSYEKL in the germline V gene. V was pared by 3 bases and J by 4 bases, with 19 bases between.